The clone carrying this TCR beta chain came up many times. What it recognizes is unknown. This entry belongs to a study of T-cell reconstitution after alpha-beta-depleted transplantation in children. Findings of the study overall: T cells produced anew were the main source of T-cell counts and diversity one year after transplant. Expanded clones from the graft, numbering several hundred, reportedly supplied alpha-beta T cells about two months after transplant. Some patients showed high day-60 TCRbeta diversity, which derived from surviving recipient T cells and thymic progenitors.

Preparation of the TCRbeta library was carried out with unique molecular identifiers. TCRdb passed the PCR reads through MiXCR, listing each CDR3 protein once. The profile shows hundreds of thousands of distinct CDR3 sequences, around 13% of them singletons. The CDR3 has 15 amino acids. Unmatched junction bases numbered 2, after V lost 4 bases and J lost 2 bases. Material: PBMCs, obtained before TCRalphabeta/CD19-depleted stem cell transplant. The rearrangement links TRBV12-3 or TRBV12-4 to TRBJ1-5, with 10 bases identical to TRBD1. This sequence was found in a girl aged 2-10 years with congenital amegakaryocytic thrombocytopenia, due to receive a stem cell transplant. The CDR3 DNA reads TGTGCCAGCAGTTCCGGGACAGGGGGCAATCAGCCCCAGCATTTT. Translating it yields CASSSGTGGNQPQHF.